The clone carrying this T cell receptor (beta chain) has at least ten counts. Its specificity is not known. The sample comes from a study of T cells after yellow fever vaccination. Whole-study findings and limits: A limited proportion of clonotypes was detected within both the CD4 and CD8 compartments. After the booster, 95% to 98% of CD4 and about nine tenths of CD8 primary-response clones were re-detected.

TCRdb recomputed calls from the 5' RACE reads with MiXCR, one row per CDR3 protein. This sample has 250,000 to 300,000 distinct CDR3 sequences; about 5.2% occur once, and the top ten carry less than 3.5%. The V and J ends lost 0 bases and 2 bases respectively, with 15 bases between them. CDR1 SGHRS and CDR2 YFSETQ come from the germline V gene. The length of the CDR3 is 16 residues. The source is a man younger than 35 who received the YFV17D yellow fever vaccine. The sequences come from CD4+ T cells sorted from PBMCs, collected on the day of the yellow fever booster vaccination. The rearrangement links TRBV5-1 to TRBJ2-7, with D maybe TRBD1 (5 bases). For the CDR3, the DNA is TGCGCCAGCAGCTTGGAGGGTAGCAGGGCCCCCTACGAGCAGTACTTC. Encoded protein: CASSLEGSRAPYEQYF.